These 24 T cell receptor beta chains were sequenced from one sample in a study of shared clonotypes between healthy human individuals (dated by TCRdb to the early 2020s). Library creation used the immunoSEQ multiplex PCR assay. The table was pulled from immuneACCESS by TCRdb, which kept in-frame rearrangements only. Such tables lose some clones; where checked, under half of the loss comes from unresolved V genes, and the rest has no known cause. The table for this sample lists under 650,000 clones; 90% to 96% of them were counted only once. Together, the top ten hold approximately 0.062% of the sample. Specimen: naive CD4+ T cells sorted from blood. Read against the paper, the sample's cell subset or site label means: CD45RA+ positively selected. The source is a woman aged 25 to 45 in good health.

CDR3 in DNA: TGTGCCAGCAGTTCGCCCTGGACCGATGAAGCTTTCTTT. Residues: CASSSPWTDEAFF. This chain connects TRBV28 to TRBJ1-1; D is uncertain. V lost 4 bases, J lost 7 bases, and 13 bases lay in between. This CDR3 spans 13 amino acids. The germline gives CDR1 MDHEN, CDR2 SYDVKM.

The chain is built from TRBV5-6 and TRBJ2-3; D unclear. CDR1 SGHDT and CDR2 YYEEEE come from the germline V gene. V gave up 0 bases and J gave up 0 bases, with 11 bases separating them. This CDR3 has 16 residues. CDR3 DNA: TGTGCCAGCAGCTTGGTTCCAGGCTCTAGCACAGATACGCAGTATTTT. It encodes CASSLVPGSSTDTQYF.

The gene calls are TRBV28 and TRBJ1-6; TRBD1 agrees at 7 bases. The germline V gene has CDR1 MDHEN and CDR2 SYDVKM. Trimming took 2 bases from V and 10 from J; bases not matched to a gene: 8. The CDR3 is made up of 15 amino acids. CDR3 loop: CASSLPDRVGSPLHF. As DNA, the CDR3 is TGTGCCAGCAGTTTACCAGACAGGGTTGGGTCACCCCTCCACTTT. The full variable domain, its missing parts supplied by reference TRBV28 and TRBJ1-6, is DVKVTQSSRYLVKRTGEKVFLECVQDMDHENMFWYRQDPGLGLRLIYFSYDVKMKEKGDIPEGYSVSREKKERFSLILESASTNQTSMYLCASSLPDRVGSPLHFGNGTRLTVT.

This clone was picked up one time. The chain couples TRBV6-5 to TRBJ2-3; tentative D call: TRBD2 (5 bases). The germline CDR1 and CDR2 sequences are MNHEY and SVGAGI. Trimming removed 0 bases from V and 5 bases from J, with 12 bases in between. The CDR3 is 15 amino acids. The CDR3 DNA follows: TGTGCCAGCAGTTACTCGGGCTCGGGGAGAGATACGCAGTATTTT. It specifies CASSYSGSGRDTQYF.

V is TRBV19 and J is TRBJ2-7; 12 positions agree with TRBD2. The junction had 1 base not matched to a gene; V was cut back by 4 bases and J by 6 bases. CDR3 size: 13 residues. Germline V gene sequence: CDR1 LNHDA, CDR2 SQIVND (reference sequence). The CDR3 protein is CASSTSGRGEQYF. The CDR3 DNA reads TGTGCCAGTAGTACTAGCGGGAGGGGCGAGCAGTACTTC.

The chain carries TRBV2 and TRBJ1-1, with a tentative D call TRBD1 (6 bases). The CDR3 is made up of 13 amino acids. V lost 3 bases, J lost 6 bases, and 11 bases lay in between. The germline V gene has CDR1 SNHLY and CDR2 FYNNEI. In nucleotides, the CDR3 is TGTGCCAGCAGTGAGGGGGCTACTCCTGAAGCTTTCTTT. Protein: CASSEGATPEAFF.

This clone was recorded once. V gene TRBV13 combines with J gene TRBJ2-7; perhaps TRBD2 as D (5 bases). CDR1 and CDR2 (germline): PRHDT, FYEKMQ (reference sequence). The V gene lost 3 bases and the J gene lost 7 bases, with 19 bases spanning the gap. The CDR3 has 15 residues. The CDR3 region has the DNA TGTGCCAGCAGCTTCTATATAGCGCAGACTGGAGAGCAGTACTTC. Protein product: CASSFYIAQTGEQYF.

The chain couples TRBV7-2 to TRBJ2-7; TRBD1 might be the D (6 bases). V lost 4 bases and J 0 bases, leaving 10 bases between the germline ends. Germline V lookup: CDR1 SGHTA, CDR2 FQGNSA. This CDR3 has 14 residues. This chain's CDR3 is CASSSGESSYEQYF. CDR3 sequence (DNA): TGTGCCAGCAGCTCAGGGGAGTCCTCCTACGAGCAGTACTTC.

V usage is TRBV25-1 and J usage is TRBJ2-7, with D tentatively TRBD1 (5 bases). Deletions cut 4 bases from V and 6 bases from J, with 13 bases between. Per germline, CDR1 MGHDK and CDR2 SYGVNS. The CDR3 extends over 13 amino acids. CDR3 sequence: CASSAWQGSEQYF. CDR3 nucleotides: TGTGCCAGCAGTGCGTGGCAGGGCAGCGAGCAGTACTTC.

The genes are TRBV19 and TRBJ2-3; possibly TRBD1 for D (6 bases). Between the trimmed V and J ends, which lost 3 bases and 1 base, there was a span of 8 bases. CDR1 and CDR2 from the germline V gene are LNHDA and SQIVND (reference sequence). The CDR3 is 14 residues long. CDR3 residues: CASSIPGGTDTQYF. The CDR3 DNA reads as TGTGCCAGTAGTATCCCAGGGGGCACAGATACGCAGTATTTT.

The chain uses TRBV21-1 and TRBJ1-5. TRBV21-1 is designated a pseudogene. The CDR3 runs to 20 residues. The CDR3 nucleotides read TGTGCCAGCAGCAAAGAGTTACGGGGAGATTATACTTATAGCAATCAGCCCCAGCATTTT. Translating gives CASSKELRGDYTYSNQPQHF.

This sequence joins TRBV28 and TRBJ2-7; TRBD1 is a possible D gene (6 bases). V lost 11 bases to trimming and J lost 3 bases, with 20 bases between them. Looked up from germline, CDR1 is MDHEN and CDR2 is SYDVKM. The CDR3 consists of 14 residues. This chain's CDR3 is CAAHGEGGVYEQYF. The DNA of the CDR3 is TGTGCCGCTCATGGGGAAGGGGGAGTCTACGAGCAGTACTTC.

This chain joins TRBV19 and TRBJ1-4; TRBD1 is a possible D gene (6 bases). Germline-derived CDR1 and CDR2 are LNHDA and SQIVND (reference sequence). Deletions cut 8 bases from V and 0 bases from J, with 16 bases between. There are 16 residues in the CDR3. The DNA for the CDR3 is TGTGCCAGTGCGACAGGCGCACTGACAACTAATGAAAAACTGTTTTTT. Its protein product is CASATGALTTNEKLFF. Drawing the rest from reference TRBV19 and TRBJ1-4, the complete variable domain is DGGITQSPKYLFRKEGQNVTLSCEQNLNHDAMYWYRQDPGQGLRLIYYSQIVNDFQKGDIAEGYSVSREKKESFPLTVTSAQKNPTAFYLCASATGALTTNEKLFFGSGTQLSVL.

The chain employs TRBV4-1 and TRBJ1-2, with D possibly matching TRBD1 (5 bases). Trimming cost V 1 base and J 5 bases, with 14 bases left between them. The CDR3 runs 15 residues. Germline values: CDR1 MGHRA, CDR2 YSYEKL. CDR3 DNA: TGCGCCAGCAGCCAAGTTGGGGCGCTTGGGTATGGCTACACCTTC. This sequence encodes CASSQVGALGYGYTF.

The chain links TRBV5-1 to TRBJ2-1; D unresolved. CDR1 is SGHRS, CDR2 YFSETQ, per germline. The CDR3 contains 17 residues. V was cut by 2 bases and J by 0 bases, with 15 bases left in between. CDR3 bases: TGCGCCAGCAGCTTTCGACATCTCTTCAGCTCCTACAATGAGCAGTTCTTC. Its translation: CASSFRHLFSSYNEQFF.

This clone appeared a single time. The rearrangement joins TRBV2 to TRBJ1-5; D is unclear. This CDR3 region has 14 residues. Trimming stripped 4 bases from V and 3 bases from J, with 10 bases between. Germline V gives CDR1 SNHLY, CDR2 FYNNEI. The CDR3 region is CASSAGFPNQPQHF. The CDR3 nucleotides are TGTGCCAGCAGTGCGGGATTCCCCAATCAGCCCCAGCATTTT. Full variable domain (rest looked up from reference TRBV2 and TRBJ1-5): EPEVTQTPSHQVTQMGQEVILRCVPISNHLYFYWYRQILGQKVEFLVSFYNNEISEKSEIFDDQFSVERPDGSNFTLKIRSTKLEDSAMYFCASSAGFPNQPQHFGDGTRLSIL.

V is TRBV30 and J is TRBJ1-2, with D perhaps TRBD1 (5 bases). V gave up 1 base and J gave up 2 bases, with 11 bases separating them. Germline CDR1 GTSNPN, CDR2 SVGIG (reference sequence). The CDR3 is made up of 14 amino acids. CDR3: CAWSEQEVNYGYTF. The CDR3 region has the DNA TGTGCCTGGAGTGAACAGGAAGTCAACTATGGCTACACCTTC.

The chain couples TRBV6-1 to TRBJ2-7, with D perhaps matching TRBD1 or TRBD2 (5 bases each). The CDR3 runs 16 residues. CDR1 and CDR2 (germline): MNHNS, SASEGT. The ends were cut back, 4 bases at V and 2 bases at J, with 18 bases in the middle. CDR3 region: CASSGGTFGGPYEQYF. CDR3 DNA: TGTGCCAGCAGTGGTGGGACGTTTGGAGGTCCCTACGAGCAGTACTTC.

This clone was counted once. V is TRBV6-5 and J is TRBJ1-1; no reliable D call. Trimming shortened V by 2 bases and J by 4 bases, and 14 bases separated the two germline ends. CDR1 and CDR2 from the germline V gene are MNHEY and SVGAGI. The CDR3 is 15 amino acids. CDR3 sequence reads: CASSYMPTGLTEAFF. CDR3 sequence (DNA): TGTGCCAGCAGTTACATGCCGACTGGCCTCACTGAAGCTTTCTTT.

The genes are TRBV5-1 and TRBJ2-6; D is uncertain. Germline lookup yields CDR1 SGHRS and CDR2 YFSETQ. The germline V and J ends were trimmed by 5 bases and 0 bases, with 9 bases remaining between them. The CDR3 runs to 15 residues. CDR3 nucleotides: TGCGCCAGCAGGCCCCAAATCTCTGGGGCCAACGTCCTGACTTTC. It is translated as CASRPQISGANVLTF.

The chain couples TRBV19 to TRBJ2-7, with D tentatively TRBD1 (6 bases). Germline V gene lookup returns CDR1 LNHDA and CDR2 SQIVND (reference sequence). Trimming pared 5 bases from V and 1 base from J, leaving 15 bases between. The CDR3 extends over 15 amino acids. This chain's CDR3 is CASSDLGDKSYEQYF. CDR3 DNA sequence: TGTGCCAGTAGTGACCTCGGGGACAAATCCTACGAGCAGTACTTC.

V usage is TRBV28 and J usage is TRBJ2-2; TRBD2 matches at 7 bases. The CDR3 contains 13 residues. CDR1 and CDR2 from the germline V gene are MDHEN and SYDVKM. Trimming took 6 bases from V and 5 from J; bases not matched to a gene: 3. The CDR3 protein is CASRRAGTGELFF. The DNA of the CDR3 is TGTGCCAGCAGACGAGCGGGGACCGGGGAGCTGTTTTTT. Based on the CDR3 plus reference TRBV28 and TRBJ2-2, the full variable domain is DVKVTQSSRYLVKRTGEKVFLECVQDMDHENMFWYRQDPGLGLRLIYFSYDVKMKEKGDIPEGYSVSREKKERFSLILESASTNQTSMYLCASRRAGTGELFFGEGSRLTVL.

V and J are TRBV6-1 and TRBJ2-3; D is uncertain. Deletions cut 5 bases from V and 0 bases from J, with 9 bases between. This CDR3 is built from 14 residues. The germline V gene encodes CDR1 MNHNS and CDR2 SASEGT. The CDR3 is CASSPRQSTDTQYF. The CDR3 bases are TGTGCCAGCAGTCCCCGACAAAGCACAGATACGCAGTATTTT.

The V and J genes are TRBV19 and TRBJ2-7; 13 bases are a match to TRBD2. The CDR3 loop spans 15 amino acids. Per germline, CDR1 LNHDA and CDR2 SQIVND (reference sequence). Trimming took 3 bases from V and 7 from J; bases not matched to a gene: 6. CDR3: CASSIRTSGRGEQYF. CDR3 bases: TGTGCCAGTAGTATTCGGACTAGCGGGAGAGGAGAGCAGTACTTC.